Presented here are 3 T cell receptor beta chains from one specimen sequenced in a study of T cell responses to AZD1222 COVID-19 vaccine (dated by TCRdb to 2020 to 2022). Libraries were constructed by the immunoSEQ multiplex PCR assay. The table was pulled from immuneACCESS by TCRdb, which kept in-frame rearrangements only. Such tables lose some clones; where checked, under half of the loss comes from unresolved V genes, and the rest has no known cause. Present in this sample are about 130,000 clones, 94% of which were seen just once. Around 7% of the sample lies in the top ten. This specimen's time point label, interpreted: baseline before first vaccination. Sample: peripheral blood, taken on day 0 of AZD1222 vaccination. The receptors were gathered from an adult in good health.

V is TRBV28 and J is TRBJ2-1, with 7 bases matching TRBD1. This CDR3 has 16 amino acids. Germline trimming cut 7 bases from V and 0 bases from J; bases unmatched to any gene: 9. The germline CDR1 and CDR2 sequences are MDHEN and SYDVKM. Here the CDR3 DNA reads TGTGCCAGCATCTCGAAGGGGGCCGGCTCCTACAATGAGCAGTTCTTC. It encodes CASISKGAGSYNEQFF.

The chain has TRBV21-1 and TRBJ1-1; the D call TRBD1 from the table was never checked on the DNA. TRBV21-1 is noted as a pseudogene. This CDR3 is 13 amino acids long. CDR3 DNA sequence: TGTGCCAGCAGCAAAGGAGGGGGCGGCCTAGCTTTCTTT. It yields the protein CASSKGGGGLAFF.

This rearrangement joins TRBV5-4 to TRBJ1-2, with D perhaps TRBD1 (5 bases). This CDR3 is built from 12 residues. Germline CDR1 reads SGHNT; CDR2 reads YYREEE (reference sequence). With 4 bases removed from V and 3 bases from J, the gap between germline ends came to 7 bases. CDR3 sequence: CASSGTDYGYTF. The CDR3, as DNA: TGTGCCAGCAGCGGGACGGACTATGGCTACACCTTC.